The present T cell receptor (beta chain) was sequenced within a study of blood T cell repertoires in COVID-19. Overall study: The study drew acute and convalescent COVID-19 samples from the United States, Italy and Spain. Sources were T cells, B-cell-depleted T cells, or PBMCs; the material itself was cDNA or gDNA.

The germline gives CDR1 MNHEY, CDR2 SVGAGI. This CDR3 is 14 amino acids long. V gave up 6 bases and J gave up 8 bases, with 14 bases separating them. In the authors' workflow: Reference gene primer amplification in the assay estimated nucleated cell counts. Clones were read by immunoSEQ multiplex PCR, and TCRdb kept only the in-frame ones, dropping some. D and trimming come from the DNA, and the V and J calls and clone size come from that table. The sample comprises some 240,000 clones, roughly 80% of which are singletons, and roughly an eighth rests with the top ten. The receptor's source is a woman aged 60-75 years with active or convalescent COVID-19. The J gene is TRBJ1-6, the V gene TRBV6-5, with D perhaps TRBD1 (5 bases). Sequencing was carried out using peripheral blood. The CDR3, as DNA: TGTGCCAGCAGCTGGGGGGGAGATCATTCACCCCTCCACTTT. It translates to CASSWGGDHSPLHF.